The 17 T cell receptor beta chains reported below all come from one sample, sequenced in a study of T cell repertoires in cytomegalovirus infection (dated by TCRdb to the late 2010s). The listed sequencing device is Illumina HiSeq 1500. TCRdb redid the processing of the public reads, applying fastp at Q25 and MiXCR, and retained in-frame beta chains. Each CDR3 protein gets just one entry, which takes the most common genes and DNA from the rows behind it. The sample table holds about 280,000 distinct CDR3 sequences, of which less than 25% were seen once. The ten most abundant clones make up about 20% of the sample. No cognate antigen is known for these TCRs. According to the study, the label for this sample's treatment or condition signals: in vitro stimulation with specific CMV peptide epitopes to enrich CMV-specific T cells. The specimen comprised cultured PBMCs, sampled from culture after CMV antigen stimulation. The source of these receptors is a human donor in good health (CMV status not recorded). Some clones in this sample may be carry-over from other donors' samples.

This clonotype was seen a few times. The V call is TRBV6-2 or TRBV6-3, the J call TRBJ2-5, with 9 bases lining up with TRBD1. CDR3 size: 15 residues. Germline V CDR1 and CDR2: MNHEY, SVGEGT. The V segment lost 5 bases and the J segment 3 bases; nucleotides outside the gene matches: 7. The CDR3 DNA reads TGTGCCAGCAGTACCGACCGGGACAGGGAAGAGACCCAGTACTTC. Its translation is CASSTDRDREETQYF.

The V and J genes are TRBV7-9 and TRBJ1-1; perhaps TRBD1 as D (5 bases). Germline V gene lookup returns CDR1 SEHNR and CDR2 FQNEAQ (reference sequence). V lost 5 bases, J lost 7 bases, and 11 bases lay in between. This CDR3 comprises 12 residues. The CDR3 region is CASSPTGSEAFF. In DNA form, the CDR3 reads TGTGCCAGCAGCCCCACAGGAAGTGAAGCTTTCTTT.

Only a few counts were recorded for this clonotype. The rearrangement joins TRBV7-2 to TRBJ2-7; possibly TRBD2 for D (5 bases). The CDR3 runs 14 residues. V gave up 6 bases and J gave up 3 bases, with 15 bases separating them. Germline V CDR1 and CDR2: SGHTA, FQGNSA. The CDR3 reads CASRSSPGDYEQYF. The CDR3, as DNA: TGTGCCAGCAGATCTAGCCCCGGGGACTACGAGCAGTACTTC.

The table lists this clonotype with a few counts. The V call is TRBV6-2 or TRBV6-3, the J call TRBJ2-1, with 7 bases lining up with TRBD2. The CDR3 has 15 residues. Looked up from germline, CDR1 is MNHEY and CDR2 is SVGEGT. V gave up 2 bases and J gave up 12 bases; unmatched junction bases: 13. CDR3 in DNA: TGTGCCAGCAGTTACAAGGCGGGAGCCTCTAAGGGGCAGTTCTTC. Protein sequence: CASSYKAGASKGQFF.

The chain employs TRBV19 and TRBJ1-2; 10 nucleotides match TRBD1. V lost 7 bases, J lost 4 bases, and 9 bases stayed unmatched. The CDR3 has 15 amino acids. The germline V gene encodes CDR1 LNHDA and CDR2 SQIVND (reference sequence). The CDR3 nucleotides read TGTGCCAGTATCCAGACAGGGGGCGTAGGCTATGGCTACACCTTC. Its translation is CASIQTGGVGYGYTF.

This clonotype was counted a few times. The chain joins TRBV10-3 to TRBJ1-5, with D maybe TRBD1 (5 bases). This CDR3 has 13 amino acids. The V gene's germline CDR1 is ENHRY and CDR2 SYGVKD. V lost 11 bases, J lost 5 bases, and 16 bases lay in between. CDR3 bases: TGTGCCGTTGGCGAGGACAATCATCAGCCCCAGCATTTT. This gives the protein CAVGEDNHQPQHF.

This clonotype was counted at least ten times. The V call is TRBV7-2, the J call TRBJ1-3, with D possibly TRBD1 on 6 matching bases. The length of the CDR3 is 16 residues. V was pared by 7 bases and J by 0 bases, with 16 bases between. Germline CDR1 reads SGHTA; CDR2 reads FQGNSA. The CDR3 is CASTQTGDYSGNTIYF. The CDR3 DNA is TGTGCCAGCACCCAGACAGGCGACTACTCTGGAAACACCATATATTTT.

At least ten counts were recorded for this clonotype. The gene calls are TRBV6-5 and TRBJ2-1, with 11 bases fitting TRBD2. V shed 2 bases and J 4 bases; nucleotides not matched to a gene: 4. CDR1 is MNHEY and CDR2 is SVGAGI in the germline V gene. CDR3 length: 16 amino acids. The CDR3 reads CASSYPGTSGYNEQFF. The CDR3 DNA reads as TGTGCCAGCAGTTACCCTGGGACTAGCGGTTACAATGAGCAGTTCTTC.

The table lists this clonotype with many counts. This CDR3 is CSAPGLRQETQYF. CDR3 DNA: TGCAGTGCGCCTGGACTACGCCAAGAGACCCAGTACTTC. The chain combines TRBV20-1 with TRBJ2-5, with D tentatively TRBD2 (6 bases). Germline V lookup: CDR1 DFQATT, CDR2 SNEGSKA (reference sequence). The V and J ends lost 6 bases and 1 base respectively, with 12 bases between them. The length of the CDR3 is 13 residues.

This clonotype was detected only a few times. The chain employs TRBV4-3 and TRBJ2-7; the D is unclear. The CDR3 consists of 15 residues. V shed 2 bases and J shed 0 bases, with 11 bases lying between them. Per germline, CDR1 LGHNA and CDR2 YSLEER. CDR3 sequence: CASSQSAAASYEQYF. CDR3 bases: TGCGCCAGCAGCCAATCCGCGGCAGCCTCCTACGAGCAGTACTTC.

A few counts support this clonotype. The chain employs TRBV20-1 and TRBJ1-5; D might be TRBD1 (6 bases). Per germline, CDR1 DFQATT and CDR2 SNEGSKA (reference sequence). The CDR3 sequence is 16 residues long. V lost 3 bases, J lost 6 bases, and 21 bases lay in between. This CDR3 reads CSASPQGDSIGQPQHF. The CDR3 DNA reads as TGCAGTGCTAGTCCACAGGGAGATAGTATTGGTCAGCCCCAGCATTTT.

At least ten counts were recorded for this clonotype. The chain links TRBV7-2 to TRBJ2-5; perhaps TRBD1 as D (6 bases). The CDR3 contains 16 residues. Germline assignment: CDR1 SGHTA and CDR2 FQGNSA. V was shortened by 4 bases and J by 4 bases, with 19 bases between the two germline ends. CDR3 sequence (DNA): TGTGCCAGCAGCTCGGACGGACTCATAGGGGGAGAGACCCAGTACTTC. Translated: CASSSDGLIGGETQYF.

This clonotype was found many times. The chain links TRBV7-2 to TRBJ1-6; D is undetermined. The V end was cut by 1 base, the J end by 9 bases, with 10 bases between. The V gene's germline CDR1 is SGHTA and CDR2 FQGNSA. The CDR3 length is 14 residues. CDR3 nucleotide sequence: TGTGCCAGCAGCTTAGACGGCACGCGTTCACCCCTCCACTTT. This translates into CASSLDGTRSPLHF.

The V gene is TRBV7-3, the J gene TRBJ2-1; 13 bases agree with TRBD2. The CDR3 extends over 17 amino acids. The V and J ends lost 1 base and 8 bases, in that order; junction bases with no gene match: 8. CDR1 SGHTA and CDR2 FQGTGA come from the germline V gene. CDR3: CASSLRGLAGVRDEQFF. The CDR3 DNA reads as TGTGCCAGCAGCTTAAGAGGACTAGCGGGAGTTCGTGATGAGCAGTTCTTC.

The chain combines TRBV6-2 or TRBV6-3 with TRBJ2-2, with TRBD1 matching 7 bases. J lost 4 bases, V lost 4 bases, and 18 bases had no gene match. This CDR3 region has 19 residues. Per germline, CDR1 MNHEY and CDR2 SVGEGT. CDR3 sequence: CASSWSQRSLRGITGELFF. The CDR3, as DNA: TGTGCCAGCAGTTGGTCCCAAAGAAGTCTCAGGGGGATCACCGGGGAGCTGTTTTTT.

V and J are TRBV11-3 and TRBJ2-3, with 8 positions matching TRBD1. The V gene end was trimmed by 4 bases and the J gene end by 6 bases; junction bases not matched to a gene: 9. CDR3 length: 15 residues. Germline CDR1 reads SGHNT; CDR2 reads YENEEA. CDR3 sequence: CASSSGLGTGDTQYF. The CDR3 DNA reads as TGTGCCAGCAGCTCCGGACTGGGGACAGGCGATACGCAGTATTTT.

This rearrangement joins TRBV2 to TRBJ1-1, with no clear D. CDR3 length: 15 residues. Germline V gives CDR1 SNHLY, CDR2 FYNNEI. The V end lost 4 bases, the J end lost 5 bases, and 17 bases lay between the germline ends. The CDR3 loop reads CASSAARSVVTEAFF. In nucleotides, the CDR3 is TGTGCCAGCAGTGCGGCACGATCGGTGGTGACTGAAGCTTTCTTT.